Following are 20 T cell receptor beta chains from one sample sequenced in a study of post-analysis software for immune sequencing data. Unique molecular identifiers tagged the TCR beta cDNA libraries. Using its own MiXCR run on the PCR reads, TCRdb lists one record per CDR3 protein. Here the sample spans under 900,000 distinct CDR3 sequences, 53% being singletons. Antigens for these TCRs are unknown. Study observations and caveats: Patients carried a handful of TRBV segments more frequently than controls did, and TRBV5-6, TRBV5-1 and TRBV20-1 were among them.

Source material: blood. The receptors derive from a girl aged 5-17 years with multiple sclerosis.

The chain carries TRBV7-9 and TRBJ2-5; tentatively, D is TRBD1 (6 bases). The germline V and J ends were trimmed by 3 bases and 1 base, with 15 bases remaining between them. Germline V CDR1 and CDR2: SEHNR, FQNEAQ (reference sequence). This CDR3 has 16 amino acids. The CDR3 loop reads CASSLGQTNRQETQYF. The CDR3 region has the DNA TGTGCCAGCAGCTTGGGACAAACCAATCGCCAAGAGACCCAGTACTTC.

V and J are TRBV20-1 and TRBJ2-1; 9 nucleotides match TRBD2. Trimming cost V 0 bases and J 5 bases; bases outside gene matches: 14. The CDR3 length is 18 residues. CDR1 and CDR2 (germline): DFQATT, SNEGSKA (reference sequence). CDR3: CSARDLGRGTSRHNEQFF. The CDR3 nucleotides read TGCAGTGCTAGAGATCTGGGGCGAGGGACTAGCAGACACAATGAGCAGTTCTTC.

This clonotype was recorded only once. The rearrangement joins TRBV18 to TRBJ2-5; D may be TRBD1 (6 bases). TRBJ2-7 explains the end of the DNA better; the J call may be wrong. This CDR3 region has 15 residues. Germline CDR1 KGHSH, CDR2 LQKENI. CDR3 loop: CASSPGRQVSYEQYF. The CDR3 DNA follows: TGTGCCAGCTCACCAGGCAGACAGGTATCCTACGAGCAGTACTTC.

The chain combines TRBV4-2 with TRBJ1-1, with D possibly TRBD1 on 5 matching bases. In germline, CDR1 is LGHNA, CDR2 YNFKEQ. V lost 4 bases and J 5 bases, leaving 11 bases between the germline ends. The CDR3 extends over 13 amino acids. The CDR3 DNA follows: TGTGCCAGCAGCCGAGGGACGAAAACTGAAGCTTTCTTT. Its protein is CASSRGTKTEAFF.

This clonotype was found a few times. The V call is TRBV12-3 or TRBV12-4, the J call TRBJ2-7, with no clear D. V lost 4 bases to trimming and J lost 6 bases, with 10 bases between them. This CDR3 is 12 amino acids long. CDR3 amino acids: CASSSGPVEQYF. In DNA form, the CDR3 reads TGTGCCAGCAGTTCCGGACCCGTCGAGCAGTACTTC.

This clonotype was recorded a few times. The V call is TRBV7-9, the J call TRBJ2-5, with 9 bases matching TRBD1. The J call may be incorrect, as the DNA end agrees better with TRBJ2-7. The germline CDR1 and CDR2 sequences are SEHNR and FQNEAQ (reference sequence). The CDR3 contains 16 residues. Here the CDR3 reads CASSPLPGQGNYEQYF. CDR3 in DNA: TGTGCCAGCAGCCCGCTACCGGGACAGGGAAATTACGAGCAGTACTTC.

The chain joins TRBV7-7 to TRBJ2-5; a possible D gene is TRBD1 (6 bases). Per the germline V gene, CDR1 is SSHAT and CDR2 is FNYEAQ (reference sequence). V lost 2 bases and J 5 bases, leaving 18 bases between the germline ends. The CDR3 totals 16 residues. CDR3 sequence: CASSLSGTGPPETQYF. The CDR3 DNA reads as TGTGCCAGCAGCTTAAGCGGCACAGGGCCCCCGGAGACCCAGTACTTC.

As DNA, the CDR3 is TGTGCCAGCAGCCGGACCGGGCTTATAGGGGACGAGCAGTACTTC. It yields the protein CASSRTGLIGDEQYF. The chain is built from TRBV13 and TRBJ2-7; TRBD1 is a possible D gene (5 bases). V was shortened by 5 bases and J by 5 bases, with 19 bases between the two germline ends. CDR3 size: 15 residues. CDR1 is PRHDT, CDR2 FYEKMQ, per germline (reference sequence).

This rearrangement joins TRBV29-1 to TRBJ2-1, with D tentatively TRBD1 (6 bases). The CDR3 has 10 residues. V lost 5 bases and J lost 15, with 14 bases in between. The germline gives CDR1 SQVTM, CDR2 ANQGSEA. CDR3 sequence (DNA): TGCAGCGTTCAAACAGGGATGCCGTTCTTC. Amino acids: CSVQTGMPFF.

The J gene is TRBJ2-7, the V gene TRBV27, with 10 bases aligning to TRBD1. CDR3 length equals 15 residues. J lost 4 bases, V lost 6 bases, and 9 bases had no gene match. Germline CDR1 is MNHEY and CDR2 is SMNVEV (reference sequence). This CDR3 is CASRTGTGVYYEQYF. CDR3 sequence (DNA): TGTGCCAGCAGGACCGGGACAGGGGTTTATTACGAGCAGTACTTC.

A few counts support this clonotype. This chain joins TRBV28 and TRBJ1-1; 7 positions agree with TRBD1. In germline, CDR1 is MDHEN, CDR2 SYDVKM. The CDR3 is 15 residues long. The junction had 10 bases not matched to a gene; V was cut back by 6 bases and J by 3 bases. In DNA, the CDR3 is TGTGCCAGCAGCACTCCAGGGGGTACGGACACTGAAGCTTTCTTT. It codes for CASSTPGGTDTEAFF.

A few counts support this clonotype. The chain couples TRBV7-9 to TRBJ2-1; no reliable D call. V lost 1 base and J lost 7, with 14 bases in between. The CDR3 has 15 amino acids. From germline, CDR1 is SEHNR and CDR2 FQNEAQ (reference sequence). CDR3 sequence reads: CASSLETSGQNEQFF. The CDR3 DNA reads TGTGCCAGCAGCTTAGAAACGTCAGGCCAGAATGAGCAGTTCTTC.

The CDR3 DNA reads as TGTGCCAGCAGCCTGTATCGGGGGACGGTTGATGAGACCCAGTACTTC. As protein: CASSLYRGTVDETQYF. The chain is built from TRBV7-2 and TRBJ2-5, with D possibly being TRBD2 (6 bases). The CDR3 covers 16 residues. Trimming removed 5 bases from V and 5 bases from J, with 21 bases in between. CDR1 and CDR2 (germline): SGHTA, FQGNSA. Drawing the rest from reference TRBV7-2 and TRBJ2-5, the complete variable domain is GAGVSQSPSNKVTEKGKDVELRCDPISGHTALYWYRQSLGQGLEFLIYFQGNSAPDKSGLPSDRFSAERTGGSVSTLTIQRTQQEDSAVYLCASSLYRGTVDETQYFGPGTRLLVL.

The chain links TRBV28 to TRBJ2-6; 7 positions agree with TRBD1. CDR3 length: 17 residues. Per the germline V gene, CDR1 is MDHEN and CDR2 is SYDVKM. Trimming removed 6 bases from V and 0 bases from J; junction bases left unmatched: 8. The CDR3 nucleotides read TGTGCCAGCAGAAATACAGGGGTTAGCTCTGGGGCCAACGTCCTGACTTTC. The encoded protein is CASRNTGVSSGANVLTF.

There are a few counts of this clonotype. This chain connects TRBV6-5 to TRBJ2-3, with TRBD1 as a possible D gene (5 bases). V was cut by 2 bases and J by 4 bases, with 13 bases left in between. This CDR3 has 15 residues. Germline-derived CDR1 and CDR2 are MNHEY and SVGAGI. The CDR3 coding sequence is TGTGCCAGCAGTTACACAATCGACAGACCAGATACGCAGTATTTT. Translation gives CASSYTIDRPDTQYF.

A word on this clonotype: An end of the junction differs from the germline gene, which may be a read error. The chain carries TRBV15 and TRBJ2-7; D gene unclear. The CDR3 loop spans 14 amino acids. Germline values: CDR1 LNHNV, CDR2 YYDKDF (reference sequence). CDR3 sequence: CATSRGSGSYEQDF. The CDR3 region has the DNA TGTGCCACCAGCAGAGGGTCGGGCTCCTACGAGCAGGACTTC.

This sequence joins TRBV6-1 and TRBJ1-5; D is uncertain. Germline CDR1 reads MNHNS; CDR2 reads SASEGT. CDR3 length equals 13 residues. Trimming cost V 6 bases and J 6 bases, with 12 bases left between them. DNA for the CDR3: TGTGCCAGCAGCTACACTAGCGGTCAGCCCCAGCATTTT. Its protein product is CASSYTSGQPQHF.

V usage is TRBV5-6 and J usage is TRBJ2-5; TRBD2 aligns across 10 bases. The CDR3 is 16 amino acids. With 0 bases clipped from V and 4 bases from J, the junction kept 6 bases outside the gene matches. The germline gives CDR1 SGHDT, CDR2 YYEEEE. CDR3 DNA: TGTGCCAGCAGCTTGGCTAGCGGGAGAGTGGGAGAGACCCAGTACTTC. Its translation is CASSLASGRVGETQYF.

This clonotype was counted between two and nine times. The chain is built from TRBV29-1 and TRBJ2-1; no firm D call. The germline CDR1 and CDR2 sequences are SQVTM and ANQGSEA. The CDR3 extends over 15 amino acids. V lost 1 base and J lost 0, with 10 bases in between. CDR3 loop: CSVEALLGSYNEQFF. CDR3 in DNA: TGCAGCGTTGAAGCTCTTCTGGGCTCCTACAATGAGCAGTTCTTC.

This clonotype has just a few counts. The chain carries TRBV4-1 and TRBJ2-5, with TRBD2 matching over 8 bases. This CDR3 spans 15 amino acids. V gave up 4 bases and J gave up 2 bases; unmatched junction bases: 6. Germline V CDR1 and CDR2: MGHRA, YSYEKL. CDR3 sequence: CASSLPGTSQETQYF. Written as DNA, the CDR3 is TGCGCCAGCAGCCTACCCGGGACTAGTCAAGAGACCCAGTACTTC.